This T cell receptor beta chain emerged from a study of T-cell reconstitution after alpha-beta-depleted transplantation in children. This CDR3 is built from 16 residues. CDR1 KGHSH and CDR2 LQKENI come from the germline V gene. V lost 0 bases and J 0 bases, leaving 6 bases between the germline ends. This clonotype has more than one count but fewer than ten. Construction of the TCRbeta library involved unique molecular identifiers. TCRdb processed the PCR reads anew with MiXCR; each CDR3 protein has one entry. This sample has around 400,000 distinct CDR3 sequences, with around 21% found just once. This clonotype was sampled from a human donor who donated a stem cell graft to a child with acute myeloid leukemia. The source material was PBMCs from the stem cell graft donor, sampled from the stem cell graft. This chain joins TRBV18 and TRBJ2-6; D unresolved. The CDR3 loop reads CASSPPIHSGANVLTF. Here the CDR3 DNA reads TGTGCCAGCTCACCACCCATCCACTCTGGGGCCAACGTCCTGACTTTC.